One sample yielded the 19 T cell receptor beta chains listed below, sequenced in a study of blood T cell repertoires in COVID-19. The protocol was immunoSEQ multiplex PCR, while the TCRdb copy is restricted to in-frame clones and leaves out a portion. The sample lists roughly 150,000 clones, 80% occurring once. The sample taken for sequencing was PBMCs or T cells enriched from blood (not recorded which). Source of these receptors: a middle-aged man who had recovered from COVID-19.

This chain connects TRBV5-1 to TRBJ2-1; 7 bases match TRBD2. This CDR3 region has 16 residues. Unmatched junction bases numbered 5, after V lost 0 bases and J lost 2 bases. CDR1 is SGHRS and CDR2 is YFSETQ in the germline V gene. The CDR3 here is CASSLGAAGPYNEQFF. The CDR3, as DNA: TGCGCCAGCAGCTTGGGGGCAGCGGGGCCCTACAATGAGCAGTTCTTC. Full variable domain (missing parts from reference TRBV5-1 and TRBJ2-1): KAGVTQTPRYLIKTRGQQVTLSCSPISGHRSVSWYQQTPGQGLQFLFEYFSETQRNKGNFPGRFSGRQFSNSRSEMNVSTLELGDSALYLCASSLGAAGPYNEQFFGPGTRLTVL.

The V call is TRBV19, the J call TRBJ2-2; D is possibly TRBD2 (5 bases). Trimming removed 3 bases at V and 4 bases at J, with 15 bases between. This CDR3 has 16 amino acids. Per germline, CDR1 LNHDA and CDR2 SQIVND (reference sequence). The CDR3 spells CASSIRSGLGTGELFF. CDR3 DNA: TGTGCCAGTAGTATTAGGAGCGGCCTGGGCACCGGGGAGCTGTTTTTT.

This clone was recorded once. The chain uses TRBV7-2 and TRBJ2-1; 9 bases are a match to TRBD1. V lost 5 bases, J lost 7 bases, and 9 bases stayed unmatched. CDR1 is SGHTA, CDR2 FQGNSA, per germline. The CDR3 runs 15 residues. CDR3 sequence: CASSRPGTGLNEQFF. The CDR3 DNA sequence: TGTGCCAGCAGCCGCCCAGGGACAGGGTTAAATGAGCAGTTCTTC.

The gene calls are TRBV5-4 and TRBJ2-7; D perhaps matches TRBD2 (5 bases). The V end lost 5 bases, the J end lost 2 bases, and 14 bases lay between the germline ends. The CDR3 sequence is 14 residues long. The germline V gene has CDR1 SGHNT and CDR2 YYREEE (reference sequence). CDR3 protein: CASRPGNGAYEQYV. Here the CDR3 DNA reads TGTGCCAGCAGGCCCGGGAATGGGGCCTACGAGCAGTACGTC.

The rearrangement joins TRBV6-5 to TRBJ2-5, with no clear D. With 0 bases removed from V and 1 base from J, the gap between germline ends came to 9 bases. The CDR3 covers 15 residues. Germline V gene data show CDR1 as MNHEY and CDR2 as SVGAGI. This chain's CDR3 is CASSYSPGVQETQYF. As DNA, the CDR3 is TGTGCCAGCAGTTACTCTCCAGGCGTCCAAGAGACCCAGTACTTC.

This clone was detected a few times. V usage is TRBV7-3 and J usage is TRBJ2-5; 8 bases line up with TRBD2. The ends lost 5 bases at V and 5 bases at J; junction bases unmatched: 7. The CDR3 covers 14 residues. Germline CDR1 SGHTA, CDR2 FQGTGA. This CDR3 is CASSPSGGRETQYF. The CDR3 nucleotides are TGTGCCAGCAGCCCGAGCGGGGGAAGGGAGACCCAGTACTTC.

The gene calls are TRBV7-3 and TRBJ2-7; maybe TRBD1 (5 bases). There are 11 residues in the CDR3. Germline CDR1 and CDR2: SGHTA and FQGTGA. Trimming took off 5 bases at V and 3 bases at J, with 5 bases between the two ends. Here the CDR3 reads CASSDSYEQYF. CDR3 DNA sequence: TGTGCCAGCAGCGACAGCTACGAGCAGTACTTC. Supplemented by reference TRBV7-3 and TRBJ2-7, the full variable domain reads GAGVSQTPSNKVTEKGKYVELRCDPISGHTALYWYRQSLGQGPEFLIYFQGTGAADDSGLPNDRFFAVRPEGSVSTLKIQRTERGDSAVYLCASSDSYEQYFGPGTRLTVT.

The rearrangement uses TRBV30 and TRBJ1-6; unclear D gene. Trimming shortened V by 1 base and J by 7 bases, and 11 bases separated the two germline ends. In germline, CDR1 is GTSNPN, CDR2 SVGIG (reference sequence). This CDR3 has 14 amino acids. CDR3 residues: CAWSGGGRNSPLHF. The CDR3, as DNA: TGTGCCTGGAGTGGGGGAGGTAGGAATTCACCCCTCCACTTT.

The chain has TRBV7-6 and TRBJ1-6, with a tentative D call TRBD1 (6 bases). Trimming took 6 bases from V and 7 from J, leaving 19 bases between them. This CDR3 is 16 amino acids long. Looked up from germline, CDR1 is SGHVS and CDR2 is FNYEAQ. For the CDR3, the DNA is TGTGCCAGCAGGGGAGGGGGGGCCAACGGAAATTCACCCCTCCACTTT. This translates into CASRGGGANGNSPLHF.

The chain uses TRBV24-1 and TRBJ2-1; 8 bases map to TRBD2. The CDR3 has 12 residues. V gave up 9 bases and J gave up 16 bases; unmatched junction bases: 13. Germline V lookup: CDR1 KGHDR, CDR2 SFDVKD. CDR3 in amino acids: CATRSAGGPPFF. In DNA, the CDR3 is TGTGCCACCCGCTCGGCGGGGGGACCTCCATTCTTC.

The count of this clone is one. The gene calls are TRBV6-5 and TRBJ1-3, with a weak D call TRBD1 (5 bases). The germline V gene encodes CDR1 MNHEY and CDR2 SVGAGI. The V end was cut by 0 bases, the J end by 2 bases, with 11 bases between. This CDR3 has 16 amino acids. The CDR3 protein is CASSYSSAGPGNTIYF. DNA of the CDR3: TGTGCCAGCAGTTACTCGTCGGCAGGGCCTGGAAACACCATATATTTT.

This clone turned up a few times. V usage is TRBV5-5 and J usage is TRBJ2-4; possibly TRBD1 for D (5 bases). CDR1 and CDR2 from the germline V gene are SGHKS and YYEKEE (reference sequence). The V and J ends lost 2 bases and 4 bases respectively, with 19 bases between them. The CDR3 is made up of 17 amino acids. The CDR3: CASSFSFVLGAKNIQYF. CDR3 nucleotide sequence: TGTGCCAGCAGCTTCTCTTTCGTGTTAGGGGCGAAAAACATTCAGTACTTC.

The chain recombines TRBV4-2 with TRBJ1-2; D might be TRBD1 (6 bases). Trimming removed 1 base at V and 9 bases at J, with 12 bases between. CDR1 LGHNA and CDR2 YNFKEQ come from the germline V gene. CDR3 length equals 13 residues. Here the CDR3 DNA reads TGTGCCAGCAGCCAAGCAGGGGATGATAGCTACACCTTC. Translated: CASSQAGDDSYTF.

The chain links TRBV11-2 to TRBJ2-5; a weak D match, TRBD1 (7 bases). CDR3 size: 15 residues. Germline V gene data show CDR1 as SGHAT and CDR2 as FQNNGV. Trimming took 4 bases from V and 7 from J, leaving 19 bases between them. CDR3 bases: TGTGCCAGCAGCTCCGGAGGGGGCCTGACGGGGACCCAGTACTTC. It translates to CASSSGGGLTGTQYF. Combining the CDR3 with reference TRBV11-2 and TRBJ2-5 gives the whole variable domain EAGVAQSPRYKIIEKRQSVAFWCNPISGHATLYWYQQILGQGPKLLIQFQNNGVVDDSQLPKDRFSAERLKGVDSTLKIQPAKLEDSAVYLCASSSGGGLTGTQYFGPGTRLLVL.

V usage is TRBV11-2 and J usage is TRBJ1-1; 7 nucleotides agree with TRBD1. J was trimmed by 3 bases and V by 1 base; bases with no gene match: 5. Germline V gene lookup returns CDR1 SGHAT and CDR2 FQNNGV. The CDR3 contains 15 residues. CDR3 protein: CASSLGQGGDTEAFF. DNA for the CDR3: TGTGCCAGCAGCTTAGGACAGGGAGGCGACACTGAAGCTTTCTTT. Variable domain in full (rest from reference TRBV11-2 and TRBJ1-1): EAGVAQSPRYKIIEKRQSVAFWCNPISGHATLYWYQQILGQGPKLLIQFQNNGVVDDSQLPKDRFSAERLKGVDSTLKIQPAKLEDSAVYLCASSLGQGGDTEAFFGQGTRLTVV.

The gene calls are TRBV5-6 and TRBJ2-2, with 8 bases lining up with TRBD2. Germline V lookup: CDR1 SGHDT, CDR2 YYEEEE. V shed 4 bases, J shed 6 bases, and the junction held 8 bases outside the gene matches. This CDR3 comprises 15 residues. Here the CDR3 reads CASSRLTSDSGELFF. CDR3 nucleotides: TGTGCCAGCAGCCGCTTGACTAGCGACTCCGGGGAGCTGTTTTTT.

The table lists this clone with a count of one. The V gene is TRBV18, the J gene TRBJ1-2; D may be TRBD1 (5 bases). This CDR3 is built from 15 residues. Between the trimmed V and J ends, which lost 3 bases and 4 bases, there was a span of 15 bases. Per the germline V gene, CDR1 is KGHSH and CDR2 is LQKENI. DNA of the CDR3: TGTGCCAGCTCACCTCCAGGCCAGCAGGGCTATGGCTACACCTTC. Encoded protein: CASSPPGQQGYGYTF.

This clone has a single count. The chain links TRBV19 to TRBJ2-7; possibly TRBD2 for D (5 bases). Germline CDR1 and CDR2: LNHDA and SQIVND (reference sequence). V lost 1 base and J lost 2, with 12 bases in between. The length of the CDR3 is 15 residues. CDR3 nucleotides: TGTGCCAGTAGTATAGTCGGACTTTCAGCCTACGAGCAGTACTTC. Its protein is CASSIVGLSAYEQYF.

The rearrangement joins TRBV19 to TRBJ2-2; TRBD2 aligns across 12 bases. The CDR3 is 15 residues long. The V and J ends lost 3 bases and 6 bases, in that order; junction bases with no gene match: 2. Per the germline V gene, CDR1 is LNHDA and CDR2 is SQIVND (reference sequence). This CDR3 is CASSILAGGPGELFF. DNA of the CDR3: TGTGCCAGTAGTATCCTAGCGGGGGGGCCCGGGGAGCTGTTTTTT.